The 8 T cell receptor beta chains in this list originate from one sample, sequenced in a study of CD8+ T cells in alopecia areata. Following extraction, RNA underwent reverse transcription to cDNA, which served as the sequencing template. Repertoires were generated with immunoSEQ multiplex PCR, while TCRdb's copy carries only in-frame clones and drops some. The data contain about 270,000 clones, 60% of them seen just once; the ten biggest clones take up 0.9% to 0.95%. The treatment denotes: oral pan-JAK inhibitor, 5-10 mg twice daily. The sample was CD4+ T cells sorted from blood, taken at approximately week 51, from a patient treated with tofacitinib. The receptor set was obtained from a human donor with alopecia areata.

The J gene is TRBJ1-1, the V gene TRBV9, with D uncertain. Trimming left V 1 base short and J 1 base short, with 5 bases between. The V gene's germline CDR1 is SGDLS and CDR2 YYNGEE. The CDR3 is 13 residues long. CDR3 nucleotide sequence: TGTGCCAGCAGCGTATCCCAGAACACTGAAGCTTTCTTT. It translates to CASSVSQNTEAFF.

This chain joins TRBV7-9 and TRBJ2-5; D possibly matches TRBD1 or TRBD2 (5 bases each). The CDR3 sequence is 15 residues long. V was cut by 8 bases and J by 3 bases, with 19 bases left in between. CDR1 is SEHNR and CDR2 is FQNEAQ in the germline V gene (reference sequence). CDR3 DNA sequence: TGTGCCAGCGAACTTTATGGGGGTTCGGAAGAGACCCAGTACTTC. It specifies CASELYGGSEETQYF.

This sequence joins TRBV29-1 and TRBJ2-5; 8 bases align to TRBD2. Germline values: CDR1 SQVTM, CDR2 ANQGSEA. This CDR3 has 14 amino acids. The ends lost 1 base at V and 3 bases at J; junction bases unmatched: 4. The CDR3, as DNA: TGCAGCGTTGAAGCTCAACTAGCGGAAGAGACCCAGTACTTC. Translated: CSVEAQLAEETQYF.

This sequence joins TRBV11-2 and TRBJ2-3; D remains unclear. CDR1 and CDR2 from the germline V gene are SGHAT and FQNNGV. Between the trimmed V and J ends, which lost 5 bases and 3 bases, there was a span of 9 bases. The CDR3 loop spans 13 amino acids. The CDR3 nucleotides read TGTGCCAGCAGCCCACTCCGTACAGATACGCAGTATTTT. The encoded protein is CASSPLRTDTQYF.

A few counts support this clone. The V call is TRBV10-3, the J call TRBJ2-3, with D unclear. Trimming pared 3 bases from V and 2 bases from J, leaving 9 bases between. The CDR3 runs 14 residues. CDR1 and CDR2 from the germline V gene are ENHRY and SYGVKD. The DNA for the CDR3 is TGTGCCATCAGTGATATGAAGTCCACAGATACGCAGTATTTT. Its translation: CAISDMKSTDTQYF.

V gene TRBV7-3 combines with J gene TRBJ2-7; D perhaps matches TRBD2 (7 bases). Germline lookup yields CDR1 SGHTA and CDR2 FQGTGA. The CDR3 runs 12 residues. With 5 bases removed from V and 6 bases from J, the gap between germline ends came to 11 bases. CDR3 sequence reads: CASSPGGLEQYF. The CDR3 DNA sequence: TGTGCCAGCAGCCCCGGGGGGCTCGAGCAGTACTTC.

The gene calls are TRBV29-1 and TRBJ1-1; D unclear. V was trimmed by 4 bases and J by 2 bases, leaving 17 bases between them. The V gene's germline CDR1 is SQVTM and CDR2 ANQGSEA. CDR3 length: 15 amino acids. This CDR3 reads CSVVAGRTANTEAFF. DNA for the CDR3: TGCAGCGTTGTGGCAGGAAGAACGGCTAACACTGAAGCTTTCTTT.

The rearrangement uses TRBV5-4 and TRBJ2-7, with TRBD2 as a possible D gene (5 bases). V was shortened by 2 bases and J by 3 bases, with 15 bases between the two germline ends. In germline, CDR1 is SGHNT, CDR2 YYREEE (reference sequence). The CDR3 runs 15 residues. CDR3 bases: TGTGCCAGCAGCTTAGGAGCGGTGGGAAACTACGAGCAGTACTTC. As protein: CASSLGAVGNYEQYF.